The following is a T cell receptor beta chain sequence with its context. Ages ranged from 18 to 89 years, with residence in approximately 23 US areas. Profiled with immunoSEQ multiplex PCR; TCRdb holds only in-frame clones, not every one. This sample has roughly 220,000 clones, with just over 85% found just once. The data originate from a study of blood T cell repertoires in COVID-19. Trimming shortened V by 3 bases and J by 3 bases, and 11 bases separated the two germline ends. Germline V gene sequence: CDR1 LGHNA, CDR2 YNFKEQ. The CDR3 totals 14 residues. Sequencing was carried out using PBMCs or T cells enriched from blood (not recorded which). This clonotype originated in a woman aged 40 to 49 with acute COVID-19. The chain joins TRBV4-2 to TRBJ1-1; weak D call: TRBD1 (6 bases). The CDR3 reads CASSHGGTDTEAFF. The DNA for the CDR3 is TGTGCCAGCAGCCATGGGGGCACTGACACTGAAGCTTTCTTT.